Below, one TCR beta chain is given with its context. Antigen unknown. From germline, CDR1 is MDHEN and CDR2 SYDVKM. The CDR3 runs to 14 residues. V was trimmed by 6 bases and J by 3 bases, leaving 12 bases between them. These data originate in a study of siplizumab effects on memory and regulatory T cells. Libraries were prepared by immunoSEQ multiplex PCR; TCRdb keeps only in-frame clonotypes and omits some of them. The sample carries fewer than 110,000 clones, around nine tenths recorded once. Overall study results and limits: Mean Treg-derived proportions of mappable alloreactive CD4+ clones were less than 75% for siplizumab and less than 35% for controls. Memory cells that were CD4+ and unstimulated gave rise to alloreactive sequences, which siplizumab significantly reduced. Roughly 80-96% of proliferating CD4+ or CD8+ clones lacked an assignable naive or memory phenotype. The naive T cell population seemed more diverse than memory cells and seemed a major contributor to the alloresponse.

The receptor was isolated from a human donor in good health. This chain connects TRBV28 to TRBJ1-5; D not resolved. The sample consisted of non-Treg CD4+ T cells sorted from blood. Written as DNA, the CDR3 is TGTGCCAGCAGGTCCGGGCCTTTCAATCAGCCCCAGCATTTT. This translates into CASRSGPFNQPQHF.